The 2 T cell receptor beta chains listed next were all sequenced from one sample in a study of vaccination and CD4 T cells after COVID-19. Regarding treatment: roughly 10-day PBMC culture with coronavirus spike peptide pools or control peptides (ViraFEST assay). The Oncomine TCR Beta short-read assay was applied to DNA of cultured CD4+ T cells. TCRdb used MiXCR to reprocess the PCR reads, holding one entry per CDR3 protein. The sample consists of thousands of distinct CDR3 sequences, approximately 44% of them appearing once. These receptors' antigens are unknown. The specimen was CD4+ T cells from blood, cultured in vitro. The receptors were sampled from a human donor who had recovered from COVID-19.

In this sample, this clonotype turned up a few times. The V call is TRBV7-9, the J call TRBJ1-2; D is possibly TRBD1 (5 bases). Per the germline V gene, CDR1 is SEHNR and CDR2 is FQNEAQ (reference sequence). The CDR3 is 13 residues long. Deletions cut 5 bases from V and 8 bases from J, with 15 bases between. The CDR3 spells CASSPRGSSGYTF. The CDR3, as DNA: TGTGCCAGCAGCCCGCGGGGGTCCTCGGGCTACACCTTC.

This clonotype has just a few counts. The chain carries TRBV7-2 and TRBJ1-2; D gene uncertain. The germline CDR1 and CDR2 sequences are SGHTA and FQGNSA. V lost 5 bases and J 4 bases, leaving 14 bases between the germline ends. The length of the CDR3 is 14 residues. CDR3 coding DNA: TGTGCCAGCAGCCCCGACGTGGGTGCCTATGGCTACACCTTC. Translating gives CASSPDVGAYGYTF.